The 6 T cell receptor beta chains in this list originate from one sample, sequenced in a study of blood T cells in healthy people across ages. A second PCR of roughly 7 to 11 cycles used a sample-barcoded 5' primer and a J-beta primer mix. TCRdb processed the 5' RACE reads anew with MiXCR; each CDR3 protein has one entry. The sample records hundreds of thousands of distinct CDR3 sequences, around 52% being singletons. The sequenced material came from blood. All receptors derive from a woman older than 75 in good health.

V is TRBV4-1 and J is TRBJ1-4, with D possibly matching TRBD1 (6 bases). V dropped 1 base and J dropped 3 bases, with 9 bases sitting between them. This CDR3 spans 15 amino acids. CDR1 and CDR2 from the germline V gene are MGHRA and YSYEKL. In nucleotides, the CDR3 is TGCGCCAGCAGCCAAGTCGGGGGCTCTAATGAAAAACTGTTTTTT. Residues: CASSQVGGSNEKLFF.

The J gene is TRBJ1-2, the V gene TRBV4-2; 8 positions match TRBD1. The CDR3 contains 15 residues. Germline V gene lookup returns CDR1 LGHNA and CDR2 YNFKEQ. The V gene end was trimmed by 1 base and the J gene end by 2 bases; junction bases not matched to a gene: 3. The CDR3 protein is CASSQGDRGNYGYTF. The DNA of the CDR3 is TGTGCCAGCAGCCAAGGAGACAGGGGAAACTATGGCTACACCTTC.

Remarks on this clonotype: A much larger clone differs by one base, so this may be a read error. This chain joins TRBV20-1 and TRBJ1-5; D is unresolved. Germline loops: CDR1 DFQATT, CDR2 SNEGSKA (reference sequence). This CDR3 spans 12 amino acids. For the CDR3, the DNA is TGCAGGGCCCACTCGGGGAATCAGCCCCAGCATTTT. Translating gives CRAHSGNQPQHF.

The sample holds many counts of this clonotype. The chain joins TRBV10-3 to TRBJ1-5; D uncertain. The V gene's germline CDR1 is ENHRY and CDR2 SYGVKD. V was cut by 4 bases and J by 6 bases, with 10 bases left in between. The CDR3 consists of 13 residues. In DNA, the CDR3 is TGTGCCATCAGTGCTGAACAGCGTCAGCCCCAGCATTTT. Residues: CAISAEQRQPQHF.

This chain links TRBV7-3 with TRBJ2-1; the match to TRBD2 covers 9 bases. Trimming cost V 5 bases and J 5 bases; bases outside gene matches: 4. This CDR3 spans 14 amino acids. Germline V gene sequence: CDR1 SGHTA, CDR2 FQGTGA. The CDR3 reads CASSASGKHNEQFF. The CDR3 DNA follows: TGTGCCAGCAGCGCTAGCGGGAAGCACAATGAGCAGTTCTTC.

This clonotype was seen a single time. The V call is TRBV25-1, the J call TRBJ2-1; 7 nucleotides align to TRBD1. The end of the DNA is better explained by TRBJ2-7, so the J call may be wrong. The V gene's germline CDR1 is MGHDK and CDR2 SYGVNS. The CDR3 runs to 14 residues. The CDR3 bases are TGTGCCAGCAGTGTGGGGACAGTCTACAATGAGCAGTACTTC. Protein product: CASSVGTVYNEQYF.